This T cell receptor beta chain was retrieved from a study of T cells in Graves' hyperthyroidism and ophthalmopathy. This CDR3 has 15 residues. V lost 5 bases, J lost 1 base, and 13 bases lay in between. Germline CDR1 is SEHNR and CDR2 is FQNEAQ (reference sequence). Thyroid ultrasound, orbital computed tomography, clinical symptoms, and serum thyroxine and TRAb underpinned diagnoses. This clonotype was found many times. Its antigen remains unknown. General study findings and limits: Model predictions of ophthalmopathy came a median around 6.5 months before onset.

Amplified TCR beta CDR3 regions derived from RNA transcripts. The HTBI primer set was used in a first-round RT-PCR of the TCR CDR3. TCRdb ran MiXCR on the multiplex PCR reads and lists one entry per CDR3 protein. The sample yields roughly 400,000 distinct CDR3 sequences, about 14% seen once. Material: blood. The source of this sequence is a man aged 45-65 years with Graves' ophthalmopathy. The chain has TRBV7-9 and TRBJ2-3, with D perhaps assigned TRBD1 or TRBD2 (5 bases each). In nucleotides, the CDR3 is TGTGCCAGCAGCCCAATTCGGGACCGCACAGATACGCAGTATTTT. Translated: CASSPIRDRTDTQYF.